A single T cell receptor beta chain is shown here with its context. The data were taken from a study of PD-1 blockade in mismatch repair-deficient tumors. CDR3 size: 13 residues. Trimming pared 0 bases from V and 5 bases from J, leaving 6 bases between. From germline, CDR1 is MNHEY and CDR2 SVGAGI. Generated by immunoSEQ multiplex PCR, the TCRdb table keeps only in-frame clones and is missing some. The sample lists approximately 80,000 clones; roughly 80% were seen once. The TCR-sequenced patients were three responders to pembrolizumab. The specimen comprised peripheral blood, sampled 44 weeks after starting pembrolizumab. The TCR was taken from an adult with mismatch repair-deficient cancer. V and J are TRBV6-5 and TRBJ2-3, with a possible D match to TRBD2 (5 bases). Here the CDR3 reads CASSYSAGDTQYF. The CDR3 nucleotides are TGTGCCAGCAGTTACTCTGCGGGAGATACGCAGTATTTT.